This T cell receptor (beta chain) was obtained from a study of T cells in Graves' hyperthyroidism and ophthalmopathy. Overall study findings and caveats: Ophthalmopathy onset followed model prediction by a median approximately 6.2 months.

A word on this clonotype: Its antigen is unidentified. A much larger clone differs from this one at a single base, so this may be a read error. A read error is likely, as this CDR3 ends without the conserved phenylalanine or tryptophan.

It was RNA transcripts that yielded the amplified TCR beta CDR3 regions. The study used the HTBI primer set for a first-round RT-PCR of the TCR CDR3. In TCRdb, the multiplex PCR reads were re-called with MiXCR into one record per CDR3 protein. This sample carries approximately 430,000 distinct CDR3 sequences, roughly 14% of them seen once, and the ten largest clones take about 13%. Trimming removed 0 bases from V and 3 bases from J, with 7 bases in between. The CDR3 length is 14 residues. Germline CDR1 reads KGHSH; CDR2 reads LQKENI. Out of approximately 9.9 ml of fresh peripheral blood came the PBMCs.

Sequencing was done on a sample of blood. The TCR originated in a man between 18 and 29 years old with Graves' ophthalmopathy. The chain is built from TRBV18 and TRBJ2-3; D is perhaps TRBD2 (5 bases). The CDR3 region is CASSPPSGTDTQYL. The CDR3 DNA is TGTGCCAGCTCACCACCGTCGGGGACAGATACGCAGTATCTT.